This TCR beta chain appears in the sequencing data of a study of T cell changes during pregnancy in multiple sclerosis. Assay used: immunoSEQ multiplex PCR; TCRdb lists only in-frame clones, some missing. The sample includes more than 80,000 clones, about 89% of them seen just once. V shed 4 bases and J shed 5 bases, with 15 bases lying between them. CDR1 and CDR2 (germline): SGHTA, FQGTGA. CDR3 length equals 15 residues. The sequencing here drew on peripheral blood, taken before pregnancy. This receptor was obtained from a female donor with multiple sclerosis, enrolled in a pregnancy study. This chain connects TRBV7-3 to TRBJ2-1; tentative D call: TRBD1 (6 bases). The chain's CDR3 is CASSSPRDTHNEQFF. The CDR3 DNA sequence: TGTGCCAGCAGCTCACCCCGGGACACTCACAATGAGCAGTTCTTC.